This T cell receptor (beta chain) stems from a study of T cells in Graves' hyperthyroidism and ophthalmopathy. Findings and caveats of the study: Blood also held most thyroid clonotypes expanded beyond 0.001.

TCR beta CDR3 region amplification was performed from RNA transcripts. Researchers ran a first-round RT-PCR on the TCR CDR3 using the HTBI primer set. MiXCR was run by TCRdb on the multiplex PCR reads, yielding one entry per CDR3 protein. Of about 300,000 distinct CDR3 sequences in the sample, about an eighth were seen once. There are 15 residues in the CDR3. V was clipped by 3 bases and J by 5 bases; unmatched bases: 5. Germline V CDR1 and CDR2: SEHNR, FQNEAQ (reference sequence). This clonotype was seen at least ten times. The target antigen is unknown. Thyroid ultrasound, orbital computed tomography, clinical symptoms, and serum thyroxine and TRAb underpinned diagnoses.

The sequenced material came from blood. The TCR comes from a woman between 40 and 55 years old with Graves' hyperthyroidism. The chain combines TRBV7-9 with TRBJ1-1, with 11 bases fitting TRBD1. CDR3 DNA: TGTGCCAGCAGCTTCGGGGGACAGGGGGGGACTGAAGCTTTCTTT. Its protein product is CASSFGGQGGTEAFF.